This T cell receptor beta chain came from a study of T-cell memory formation after mild COVID-19. Study-wide findings and caveats: Pre-infection memory already had some responding clones, implying cross-reactive memory joined. The main location of contracting CD4+ clones was CM and EM, and that of contracting CD8+ clones was EMRA.

This clonotype was picked up a small number of times. Its cognate antigen is unknown. 5'RACE with constant-segment primers built TCRalpha and TCRbeta cDNA libraries with UMIs. TCRdb ran MiXCR on the 5' RACE reads and lists one entry per CDR3 protein. The table shows 150,000 to 200,000 distinct CDR3 sequences, with 15% to 20% occurring only once. CDR1 and CDR2 from the germline V gene are LGHDT and YNNKEL (reference sequence). This CDR3 is built from 13 residues. The V end was cut by 6 bases, the J end by 3 bases, with 12 bases between. What was sequenced was PBMCs or a T cell subset sorted from them (not recorded which). This receptor was taken from an adult woman who had mild COVID-19 (a few samples of this study predate the infection). Cell type and time point are not known. The genes are TRBV3-1 and TRBJ2-7; no reliable D call. CDR3 region: CASSDGVGYEQYF. For the CDR3, the DNA is TGTGCCAGCAGTGACGGCGTGGGCTACGAGCAGTACTTC.